The source of this T cell receptor (beta chain) is a study of early T cells in non-severe SARS-CoV-2 infection. Study-level information: The study sequenced bulk RNA from unsorted whole blood, with chains unpaired.

Trimming stripped 0 bases from V and 1 base from J, with 10 bases between. This CDR3 region has 15 residues. Per the germline V gene, CDR1 is DFQATT and CDR2 is SNEGSKA (reference sequence). Unique molecular identifiers tagged individual cDNA molecules. TCRdb processed the 5' RACE reads anew with MiXCR; each CDR3 protein has one entry. The sample holds 65,000 to 95,000 distinct CDR3 sequences, roughly a sixth seen once. The sequence derives from an adult who was a healthcare worker with PCR-confirmed SARS-CoV-2 infection or an uninfected control (not recorded which). This sequence joins TRBV20-1 and TRBJ2-1, with a weak D call TRBD2 (7 bases). The sample was whole blood. For the CDR3, the DNA is TGCAGTGCTAGAGATGGGGGGGCATCCTACAATGAGCAGTTCTTC. Protein sequence: CSARDGGASYNEQFF.